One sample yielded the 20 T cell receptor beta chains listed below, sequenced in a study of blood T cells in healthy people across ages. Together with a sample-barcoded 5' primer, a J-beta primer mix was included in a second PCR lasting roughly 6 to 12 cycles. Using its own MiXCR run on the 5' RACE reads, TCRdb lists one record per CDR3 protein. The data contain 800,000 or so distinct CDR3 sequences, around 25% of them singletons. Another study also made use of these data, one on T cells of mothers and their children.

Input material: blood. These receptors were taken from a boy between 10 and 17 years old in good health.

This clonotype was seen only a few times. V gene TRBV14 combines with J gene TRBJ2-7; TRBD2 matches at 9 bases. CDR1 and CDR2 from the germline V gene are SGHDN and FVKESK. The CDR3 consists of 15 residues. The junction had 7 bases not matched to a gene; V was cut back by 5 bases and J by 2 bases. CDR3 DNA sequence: TGTGCCAGCAGCTTCCATGCTAGCGGGGCCTACGAGCAGTACTTC. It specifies CASSFHASGAYEQYF.

Here the CDR3 reads CAISDGNTGTYEQYF. The CDR3 bases are TGTGCCATCAGTGACGGCAATACGGGAACCTACGAGCAGTACTTC. The chain carries TRBV10-3 and TRBJ2-5, with D possibly being TRBD2 (5 bases). The J call could be wrong; TRBJ2-7 is a better fit for the DNA end. In germline, CDR1 is ENHRY, CDR2 SYGVKD. This CDR3 contains 15 residues.

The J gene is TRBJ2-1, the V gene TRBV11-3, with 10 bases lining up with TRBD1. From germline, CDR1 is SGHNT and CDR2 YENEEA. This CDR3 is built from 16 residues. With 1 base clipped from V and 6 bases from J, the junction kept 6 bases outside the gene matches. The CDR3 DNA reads TGTGCCAGCAGCTTAGGGTACGGACAGGGGGGCAATGAGCAGTTCTTC. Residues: CASSLGYGQGGNEQFF. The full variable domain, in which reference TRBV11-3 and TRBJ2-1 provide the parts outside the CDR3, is EAGVVQSPRYKIIEKKQPVAFWCNPISGHNTLYWYLQNLGQGPELLIRYENEEAVDDSQLPKDRFSAERLKGVDSTLKIQPAELGDSAVYLCASSLGYGQGGNEQFFGPGTRLTVL.

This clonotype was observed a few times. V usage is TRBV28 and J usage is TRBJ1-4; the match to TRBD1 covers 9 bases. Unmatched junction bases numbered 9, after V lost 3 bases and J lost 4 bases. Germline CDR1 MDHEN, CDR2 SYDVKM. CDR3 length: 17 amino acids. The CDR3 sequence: CASSFFSPGQGNEKLFF. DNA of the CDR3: TGTGCCAGCAGTTTTTTTTCGCCGGGACAGGGTAATGAAAAACTGTTTTTT.

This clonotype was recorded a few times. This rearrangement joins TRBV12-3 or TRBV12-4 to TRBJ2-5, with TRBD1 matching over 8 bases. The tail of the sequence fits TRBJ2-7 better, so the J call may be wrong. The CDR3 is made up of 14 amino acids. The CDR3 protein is CASTPLDRADEQYF. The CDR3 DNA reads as TGTGCCAGCACTCCTTTGGACAGGGCGGACGAGCAGTACTTC.

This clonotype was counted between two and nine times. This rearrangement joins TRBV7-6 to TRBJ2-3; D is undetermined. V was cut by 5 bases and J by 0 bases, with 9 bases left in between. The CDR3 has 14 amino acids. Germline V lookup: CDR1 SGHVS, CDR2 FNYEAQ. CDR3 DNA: TGTGCCAGCAGCAGCATGGGTAGCACAGATACGCAGTATTTT. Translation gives CASSSMGSTDTQYF. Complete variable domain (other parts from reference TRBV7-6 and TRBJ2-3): GAGVSQSPRYKVTKRGQDVALRCDPISGHVSLYWYRQALGQGPEFLTYFNYEAQQDKSGLPNDRFSAERPEGSISTLTIQRTEQRDSAMYRCASSSMGSTDTQYFGPGTRLTVL.

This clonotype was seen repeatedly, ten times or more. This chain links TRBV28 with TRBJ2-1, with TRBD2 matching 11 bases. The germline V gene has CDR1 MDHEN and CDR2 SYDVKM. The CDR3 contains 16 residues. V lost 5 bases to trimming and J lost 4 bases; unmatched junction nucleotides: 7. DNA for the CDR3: TGTGCCAGCAGTCTAAGACTAGCGGGAAGTTACAATGAGCAGTTCTTC. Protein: CASSLRLAGSYNEQFF.

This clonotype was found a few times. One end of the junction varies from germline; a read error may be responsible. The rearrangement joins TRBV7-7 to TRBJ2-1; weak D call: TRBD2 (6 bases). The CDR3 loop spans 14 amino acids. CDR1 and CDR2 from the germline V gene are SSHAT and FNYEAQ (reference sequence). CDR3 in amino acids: CASSAADGRDEQFF. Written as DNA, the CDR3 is TGTGCTAGCAGCGCGGCGGACGGGAGAGATGAGCAGTTCTTC.

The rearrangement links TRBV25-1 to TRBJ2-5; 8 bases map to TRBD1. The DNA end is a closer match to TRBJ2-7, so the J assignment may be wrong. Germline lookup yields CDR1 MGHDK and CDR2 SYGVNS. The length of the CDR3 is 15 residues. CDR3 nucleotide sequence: TGTGCCAGCAGTGAATCCGCAGGGGGCCACTACGAGCAGTACTTC. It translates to CASSESAGGHYEQYF.

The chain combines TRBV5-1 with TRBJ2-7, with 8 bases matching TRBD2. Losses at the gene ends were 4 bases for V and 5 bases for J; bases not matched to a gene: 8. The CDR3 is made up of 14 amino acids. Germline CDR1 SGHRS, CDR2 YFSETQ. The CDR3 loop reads CASSLGGLADEQYF. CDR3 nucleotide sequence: TGCGCCAGCAGCCTCGGTGGACTAGCAGACGAGCAGTACTTC. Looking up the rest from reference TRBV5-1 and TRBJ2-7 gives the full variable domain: KAGVTQTPRYLIKTRGQQVTLSCSPISGHRSVSWYQQTPGQGLQFLFEYFSETQRNKGNFPGRFSGRQFSNSRSEMNVSTLELGDSALYLCASSLGGLADEQYFGPGTRLTVT.

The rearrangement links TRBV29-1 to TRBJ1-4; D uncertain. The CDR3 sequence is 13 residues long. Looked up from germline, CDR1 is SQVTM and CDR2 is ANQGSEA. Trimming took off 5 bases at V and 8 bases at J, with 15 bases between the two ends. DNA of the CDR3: TGCAGCGTTCGTGGCAGCTTATACGAAAAACTGTTTTTT. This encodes CSVRGSLYEKLFF.

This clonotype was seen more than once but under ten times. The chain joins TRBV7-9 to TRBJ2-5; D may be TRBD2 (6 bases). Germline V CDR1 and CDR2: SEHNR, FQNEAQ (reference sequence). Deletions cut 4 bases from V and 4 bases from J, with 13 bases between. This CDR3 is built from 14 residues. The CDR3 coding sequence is TGTGCCAGCAGCTCTCGTGAAGCGGGAGAGACCCAGTACTTC. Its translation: CASSSREAGETQYF.

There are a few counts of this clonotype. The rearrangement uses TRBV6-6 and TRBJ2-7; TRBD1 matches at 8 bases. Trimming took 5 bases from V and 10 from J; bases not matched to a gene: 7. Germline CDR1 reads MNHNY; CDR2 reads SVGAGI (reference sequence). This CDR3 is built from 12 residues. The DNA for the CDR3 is TGTGCCAGCAGTCCCGACAGGGGCGGACAGTACTTC. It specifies CASSPDRGGQYF.

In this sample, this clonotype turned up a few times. CDR3 DNA: TGCAGCGTTGGGGGGGGTAGCGGAAGCACAGATACGCAGTATTTT. This translates into CSVGGGSGSTDTQYF. J is TRBJ2-3 and V is TRBV29-1; TRBD2 aligns across 7 bases. The CDR3 runs to 15 residues. From germline, CDR1 is SQVTM and CDR2 ANQGSEA. The trim removed 4 bases at V and 0 bases at J, leaving 7 bases unmatched.

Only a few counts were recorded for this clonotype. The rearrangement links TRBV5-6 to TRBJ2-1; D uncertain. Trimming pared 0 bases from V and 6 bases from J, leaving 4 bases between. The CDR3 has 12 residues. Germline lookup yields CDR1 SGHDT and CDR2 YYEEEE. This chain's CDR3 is CASSLDINEQFF. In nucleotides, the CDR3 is TGTGCCAGCAGCTTGGACATCAATGAGCAGTTCTTC.

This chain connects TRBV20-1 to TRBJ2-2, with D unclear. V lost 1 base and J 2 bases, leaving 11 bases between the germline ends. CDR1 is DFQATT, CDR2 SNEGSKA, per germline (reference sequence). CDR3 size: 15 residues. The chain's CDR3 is CSARAGPSNTGELFF. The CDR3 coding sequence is TGCAGTGCTAGAGCGGGTCCATCAAACACCGGGGAGCTGTTTTTT.

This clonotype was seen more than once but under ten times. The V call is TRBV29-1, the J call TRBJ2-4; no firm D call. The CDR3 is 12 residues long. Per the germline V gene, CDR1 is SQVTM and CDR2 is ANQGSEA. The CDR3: CTSSPAKNIQYF. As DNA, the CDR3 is TGCACCAGCTCTCCAGCCAAAAACATTCAGTACTTC.

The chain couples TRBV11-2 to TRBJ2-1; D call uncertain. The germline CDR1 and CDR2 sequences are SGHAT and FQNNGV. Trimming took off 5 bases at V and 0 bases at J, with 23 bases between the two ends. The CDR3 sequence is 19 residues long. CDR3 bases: TGTGCCAGCAGCCGGCACTGGGCACTCGGTGAAAGCTCCTACAATGAGCAGTTCTTC. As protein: CASSRHWALGESSYNEQFF.

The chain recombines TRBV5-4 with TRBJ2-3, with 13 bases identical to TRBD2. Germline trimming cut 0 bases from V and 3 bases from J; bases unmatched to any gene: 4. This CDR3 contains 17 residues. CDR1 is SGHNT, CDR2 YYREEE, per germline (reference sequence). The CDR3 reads CASSLDSTSGRTDTQYF. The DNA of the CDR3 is TGTGCCAGCAGCTTGGACTCGACTAGCGGGAGGACAGATACGCAGTATTTT.

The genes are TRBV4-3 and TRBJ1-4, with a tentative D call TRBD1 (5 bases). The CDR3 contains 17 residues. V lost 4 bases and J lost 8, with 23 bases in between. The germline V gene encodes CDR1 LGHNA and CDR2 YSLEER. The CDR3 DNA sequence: TGCGCCAGCAGCCGCAACGCGCCGGGACGACTGGAGGAAAAACTGTTTTTT. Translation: CASSRNAPGRLEEKLFF.